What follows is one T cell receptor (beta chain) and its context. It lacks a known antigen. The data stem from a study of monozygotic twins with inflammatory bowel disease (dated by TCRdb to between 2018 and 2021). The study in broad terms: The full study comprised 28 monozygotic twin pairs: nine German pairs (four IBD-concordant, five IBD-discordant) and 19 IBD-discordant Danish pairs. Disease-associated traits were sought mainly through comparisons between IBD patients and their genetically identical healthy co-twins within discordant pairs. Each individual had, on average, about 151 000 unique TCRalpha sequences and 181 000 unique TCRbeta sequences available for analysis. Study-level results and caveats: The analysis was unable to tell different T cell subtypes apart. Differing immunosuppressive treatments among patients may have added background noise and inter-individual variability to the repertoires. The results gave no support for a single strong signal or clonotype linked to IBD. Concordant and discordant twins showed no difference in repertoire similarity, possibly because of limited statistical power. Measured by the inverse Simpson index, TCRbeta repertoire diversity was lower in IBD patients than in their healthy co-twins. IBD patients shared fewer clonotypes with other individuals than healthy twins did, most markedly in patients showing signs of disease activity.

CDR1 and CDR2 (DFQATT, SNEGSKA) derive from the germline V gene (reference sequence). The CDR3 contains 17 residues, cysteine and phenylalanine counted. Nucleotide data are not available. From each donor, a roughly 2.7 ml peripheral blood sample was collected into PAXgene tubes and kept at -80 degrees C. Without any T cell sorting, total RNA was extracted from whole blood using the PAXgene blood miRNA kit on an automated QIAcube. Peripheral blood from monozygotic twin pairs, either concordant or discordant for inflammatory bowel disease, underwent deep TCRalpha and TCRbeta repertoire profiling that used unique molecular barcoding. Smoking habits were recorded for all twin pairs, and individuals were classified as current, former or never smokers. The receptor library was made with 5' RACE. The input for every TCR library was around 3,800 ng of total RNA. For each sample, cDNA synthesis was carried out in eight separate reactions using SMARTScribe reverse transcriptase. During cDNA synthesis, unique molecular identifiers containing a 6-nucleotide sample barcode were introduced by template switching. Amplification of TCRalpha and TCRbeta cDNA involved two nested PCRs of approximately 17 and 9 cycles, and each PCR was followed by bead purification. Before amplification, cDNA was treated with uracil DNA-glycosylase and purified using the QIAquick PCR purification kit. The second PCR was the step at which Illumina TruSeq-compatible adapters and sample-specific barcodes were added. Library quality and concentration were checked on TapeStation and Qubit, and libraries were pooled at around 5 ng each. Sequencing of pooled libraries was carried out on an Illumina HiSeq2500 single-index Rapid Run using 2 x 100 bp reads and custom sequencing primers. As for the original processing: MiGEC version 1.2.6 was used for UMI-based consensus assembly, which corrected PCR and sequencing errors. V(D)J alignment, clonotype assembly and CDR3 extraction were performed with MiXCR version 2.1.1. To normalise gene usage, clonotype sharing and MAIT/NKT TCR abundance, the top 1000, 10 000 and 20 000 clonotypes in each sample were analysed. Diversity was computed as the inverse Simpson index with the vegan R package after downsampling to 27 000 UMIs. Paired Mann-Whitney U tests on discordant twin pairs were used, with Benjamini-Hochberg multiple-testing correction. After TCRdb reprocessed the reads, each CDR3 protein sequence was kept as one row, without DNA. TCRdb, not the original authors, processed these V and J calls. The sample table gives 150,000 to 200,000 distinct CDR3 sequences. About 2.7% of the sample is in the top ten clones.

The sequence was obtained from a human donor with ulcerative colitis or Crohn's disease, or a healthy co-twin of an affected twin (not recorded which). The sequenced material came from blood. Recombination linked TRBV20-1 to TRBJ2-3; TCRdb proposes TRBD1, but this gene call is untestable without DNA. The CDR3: CSAEGYYPGFSQRGQYF.